The sequence of this TCR beta chain was determined in a study of cytomegalovirus exposure and HLA in healthy donors. Worth noting for this clone: Its antigen is unidentified.

The PCR made use of 60 Vbeta and 13 Jbeta primers. Generated by immunoSEQ multiplex PCR, the TCRdb table keeps only in-frame clones and is missing some. This sample yields fewer than 150,000 clones, of which approximately 80% are seen a single time; around 2.3% belongs to the top ten. Findings of the study overall: A prior analysis recorded that most TCR beta V segments were productive about 87% or about 30% of the time. Specificity of a few CMV-associated chains for CMV antigens was verified in vitro.

The TCR sequence derives from a woman younger than 35 in good health and CMV-seronegative. The sequencing input was PBMCs.

Here the CDR3 DNA reads TGTGCCAGCAGTTTATTAGCCGGCGGGTTCCAAGAGACCCAGTACTTC. Protein product: CASSLLAGGFQETQYF. This chain joins TRBV28 and TRBJ2-5; maybe TRBD2 (5 bases). This CDR3 region has 16 residues. Germline V gene data show CDR1 as MDHEN and CDR2 as SYDVKM. Trimming removed 1 base at V and 1 base at J, with 13 bases between.